One sample yielded the 30 T cell receptor beta chains listed below, sequenced in a study of T cell changes during pregnancy in multiple sclerosis. TCRdb keeps only in-frame clones here, not all; method: immunoSEQ multiplex PCR. The sample has around 100,000 clones, 80% to 95% seen once. Sequenced here: peripheral blood, sampled in the third trimester of pregnancy. The source is a female donor with multiple sclerosis, enrolled in a pregnancy study.

The V call is TRBV7-7, the J call TRBJ2-2; 7 bases match TRBD2. Germline V gives CDR1 SSHAT, CDR2 FNYEAQ (reference sequence). Trimming at V came to 1 base and at J to 6 bases, leaving 2 bases not matched to a gene. This CDR3 region has 14 residues. The CDR3 region has the DNA TGTGCCAGCAGCTTAGAACTAGCGTCCGGGGAGCTGTTTTTT. This gives the protein CASSLELASGELFF.

The V call is TRBV11-2, the J call TRBJ1-2; possibly TRBD1 for D (5 bases). The V end was cut by 0 bases, the J end by 5 bases, with 13 bases between. Germline V CDR1 and CDR2: SGHAT, FQNNGV. This CDR3 region has 15 residues. The CDR3 coding sequence is TGTGCCAGCAGCTTAGACAGGGTCCAAGATTATGGCTACACCTTC. As protein: CASSLDRVQDYGYTF.

The chain is built from TRBV9 and TRBJ1-3; D is uncertain. Germline V gene lookup returns CDR1 SGDLS and CDR2 YYNGEE. Between the trimmed V and J ends, which lost 0 bases and 8 bases, there was a span of 12 bases. The CDR3 contains 14 residues. The CDR3 sequence is CASSVAYRMDTIYF. CDR3 bases: TGTGCCAGCAGCGTAGCTTACAGAATGGACACCATATATTTT.

The gene calls are TRBV10-3 and TRBJ1-1; the match to TRBD1 covers 11 bases. CDR1 and CDR2 from the germline V gene are ENHRY and SYGVKD. V shed 7 bases and J 1 base; nucleotides not matched to a gene: 8. The CDR3 covers 16 residues. As DNA, the CDR3 is TGTGCCATCACCCGGGACAGGGGGGGGGCGAACACTGAAGCTTTCTTT. Its translation: CAITRDRGGANTEAFF.

This clone was seen just once. The chain combines TRBV10-3 with TRBJ1-1; D remains unclear. Germline assignment: CDR1 ENHRY and CDR2 SYGVKD. The CDR3 covers 12 residues. V was clipped by 2 bases and J by 9 bases, with 10 bases between them. The CDR3 loop reads CAISEPEGQAFF. In nucleotides, the CDR3 is TGTGCCATCAGTGAGCCGGAGGGTCAAGCTTTCTTT.

The chain uses TRBV6-4 and TRBJ2-2; 7 nucleotides line up with TRBD1. Germline loops: CDR1 MRHNA, CDR2 SNTAGT. The J segment lost 5 bases and the V segment lost 6 bases, leaving 6 bases of the junction unmatched. This CDR3 is built from 14 residues. CDR3 coding DNA: TGTGCCAGCAGGAAGACAGGGAGAACCGGGGAGCTGTTTTTT. Translated: CASRKTGRTGELFF.

This chain uses TRBV19 with TRBJ2-5, with D perhaps TRBD2 (5 bases). Germline CDR1 reads LNHDA; CDR2 reads SQIVND (reference sequence). CDR3 length: 14 amino acids. Between the trimmed V and J ends, which lost 3 bases and 4 bases, there was a span of 12 bases. This CDR3 reads CASSMAREGETQYF. CDR3 nucleotides: TGTGCCAGTAGTATGGCCCGGGAAGGAGAGACCCAGTACTTC.

The gene calls are TRBV28 and TRBJ1-5; tentative D call: TRBD1 (6 bases). The germline CDR1 and CDR2 sequences are MDHEN and SYDVKM. The CDR3 runs 14 residues. Trimming removed 3 bases from V and 7 bases from J, with 13 bases in between. The CDR3 coding sequence is TGTGCCAGCAGTTTGCGGGGGGCCCAACAGCCCCAGCATTTT. Its translation: CASSLRGAQQPQHF. Full variable domain (rest looked up from reference TRBV28 and TRBJ1-5): DVKVTQSSRYLVKRTGEKVFLECVQDMDHENMFWYRQDPGLGLRLIYFSYDVKMKEKGDIPEGYSVSREKKERFSLILESASTNQTSMYLCASSLRGAQQPQHFGDGTRLSIL.

The gene calls are TRBV5-4 and TRBJ2-3; 16 bases match TRBD2. The CDR3 is 17 amino acids. Germline assignment: CDR1 SGHNT and CDR2 YYREEE (reference sequence). V dropped 4 bases and J dropped 3; count of bases not matched to a gene: 5. The DNA of the CDR3 is TGTGCCAGCAGCCCGGGACTAGCGGGGGGGACGACAGATACGCAGTATTTT. It yields the protein CASSPGLAGGTTDTQYF.

The rearrangement joins TRBV29-1 to TRBJ1-2, with 7 positions matching TRBD1. Germline trimming cut 4 bases from V and 6 bases from J; bases unmatched to any gene: 14. Per the germline V gene, CDR1 is SQVTM and CDR2 is ANQGSEA. The CDR3 length is 15 residues. CDR3: CSVAIPAGGMNGYTF. The CDR3 coding sequence is TGCAGCGTTGCCATTCCCGCAGGGGGAATGAATGGCTACACCTTC.

The rearrangement links TRBV5-6 to TRBJ2-7, with 8 nucleotides matching TRBD2. The CDR3 runs 15 residues. V lost 3 bases to trimming and J lost 4 bases; unmatched junction nucleotides: 9. CDR1 is SGHDT and CDR2 is YYEEEE in the germline V gene. In nucleotides, the CDR3 is TGTGCCAGCAGCTGGGTGGGTAGCGGGACGTACGAGCAGTACTTC. Amino acids: CASSWVGSGTYEQYF. Full variable domain (outside the CDR3, taken from reference TRBV5-6 and TRBJ2-7): DAGVTQSPTHLIKTRGQQVTLRCSPKSGHDTVSWYQQALGQGPQFIFQYYEEEERQRGNFPDRFSGHQFPNYSSELNVNALLLGDSALYLCASSWVGSGTYEQYFGPGTRLTVT.

The CDR3 sequence is CASSEHRGCTDTQYF. The CDR3 coding sequence is TGCGCCAGCAGTGAGCACCGGGGTTGCACAGATACGCAGTATTTT. The V gene is TRBV10-1, the J gene TRBJ2-3, with D perhaps matching TRBD2 (5 bases). Germline CDR1 reads WNHNN; CDR2 reads SYGVQD (reference sequence). Trimming shortened V by 2 bases and J by 1 base, and 10 bases separated the two germline ends. The CDR3 has 15 residues.

This rearrangement joins TRBV15 to TRBJ1-4; the match to TRBD1 covers 10 bases. This CDR3 has 17 amino acids. V dropped 5 bases and J dropped 0; count of bases not matched to a gene: 6. Germline CDR1 LNHNV, CDR2 YYDKDF (reference sequence). CDR3 coding DNA: TGTGCCACCAGCGGGACAGGGGCGGTCGCAACTAATGAAAAACTGTTTTTT. Amino acid sequence: CATSGTGAVATNEKLFF.

This rearrangement joins TRBV19 to TRBJ2-3; 11 bases are shared with TRBD2. This CDR3 comprises 17 residues. V lost 3 bases to trimming and J lost 2 bases; unmatched junction nucleotides: 7. Germline V gives CDR1 LNHDA, CDR2 SQIVND (reference sequence). The CDR3: CASSIKKLAGVTDTQYF. The CDR3 coding sequence is TGTGCCAGTAGTATTAAGAAACTAGCGGGAGTCACAGATACGCAGTATTTT.

The chain has TRBV30 and TRBJ1-1, with D perhaps TRBD1 (6 bases). The CDR3 totals 13 residues. The germline V gene encodes CDR1 GTSNPN and CDR2 SVGIG (reference sequence). The V end was cut by 2 bases, the J end by 8 bases, with 15 bases between. The CDR3 sequence is CAWSSGTDREAFF. The CDR3 bases are TGTGCCTGGAGTAGTGGGACCGACAGGGAAGCTTTCTTT.

This chain connects TRBV5-1 to TRBJ2-1; D perhaps matches TRBD1 (5 bases). Trimming removed 4 bases at V and 3 bases at J, with 14 bases between. CDR1 SGHRS and CDR2 YFSETQ come from the germline V gene. The length of the CDR3 is 15 residues. This CDR3 is CASSPPDSFYNEQFF. Here the CDR3 DNA reads TGCGCCAGCAGCCCCCCCGACAGTTTCTACAATGAGCAGTTCTTC. The entire variable domain, with the rest obtained from reference TRBV5-1 and TRBJ2-1, is as follows: KAGVTQTPRYLIKTRGQQVTLSCSPISGHRSVSWYQQTPGQGLQFLFEYFSETQRNKGNFPGRFSGRQFSNSRSEMNVSTLELGDSALYLCASSPPDSFYNEQFFGPGTRLTVL.

The chain recombines TRBV7-9 with TRBJ1-2, with 7 bases fitting TRBD1. The CDR3 has 13 residues. V lost 4 bases, J lost 7 bases, and 6 bases stayed unmatched. Germline V gene lookup returns CDR1 SEHNR and CDR2 FQNEAQ (reference sequence). This chain's CDR3 is CASSSSEGAGYTF. The CDR3 DNA reads TGTGCCAGCAGCTCTAGCGAGGGGGCTGGCTACACCTTC.

This rearrangement joins TRBV6-1 to TRBJ1-1; D ambiguous. Trimming took 2 bases from V and 3 from J, leaving 16 bases between them. This CDR3 spans 16 amino acids. Germline CDR1 MNHNS, CDR2 SASEGT. CDR3 amino acids: CASSEWVPYRDTEAFF. The DNA for the CDR3 is TGTGCCAGCAGTGAATGGGTTCCATACCGGGACACTGAAGCTTTCTTT.

The chain couples TRBV6-6 to TRBJ2-3; TRBD1 aligns across 9 bases. This CDR3 region has 15 residues. Germline V gene sequence: CDR1 MNHNY, CDR2 SVGAGI (reference sequence). The J segment lost 5 bases and the V segment lost 4 bases, leaving 7 bases of the junction unmatched. The CDR3 sequence: CASSSGTGLLDTQYF. CDR3 in DNA: TGTGCCAGCAGTTCCGGGACAGGGTTGTTAGATACGCAGTATTTT.

The V gene is TRBV7-8, the J gene TRBJ2-1; TRBD2 agrees at 10 bases. This CDR3 has 16 amino acids. Germline assignment: CDR1 SGHVS and CDR2 FQNEAQ. V was clipped by 5 bases and J by 5 bases; unmatched bases: 9. The CDR3 protein is CASSERIAGGHNEQFF. CDR3 DNA: TGTGCCAGCAGCGAGAGGATAGCGGGGGGACACAATGAGCAGTTCTTC.

The V and J genes are TRBV4-2 and TRBJ1-4; 9 nucleotides match TRBD1. Per germline, CDR1 LGHNA and CDR2 YNFKEQ. V dropped 1 base and J dropped 7; count of bases not matched to a gene: 10. The CDR3 has 17 amino acids. The DNA of the CDR3 is TGTGCCAGCAGCCAAGTTGGACAGGGGATTGTGACTGAAAAACTGTTTTTT. Amino acid sequence: CASSQVGQGIVTEKLFF.

This chain links TRBV5-8 with TRBJ2-1; 7 nucleotides align to TRBD2. The germline gives CDR1 SGHTS, CDR2 YDEGEE. This CDR3 comprises 16 residues. J was trimmed by 3 bases and V by 3 bases; bases with no gene match: 9. CDR3 residues: CASSSVPERGYNEQFF. In nucleotides, the CDR3 is TGTGCCAGCAGCTCGGTTCCGGAGCGGGGCTACAATGAGCAGTTCTTC. The full variable domain, rest sourced from reference TRBV5-8 and TRBJ2-1, is EAGVTQSPTHLIKTRGQQATLRCSPISGHTSVYWYQQALGLGLQFLLWYDEGEERNRGNFPPRFSGRQFPNYSSELNVNALELEDSALYLCASSSVPERGYNEQFFGPGTRLTVL.

The chain's CDR3 is CVTLTSSYNEQFF. Written as DNA, the CDR3 is TGTGTCACTCTTACGAGCTCCTACAATGAGCAGTTCTTC. The chain carries TRBV19 and TRBJ2-1; D is unresolved. Germline V gives CDR1 LNHDA, CDR2 SQIVND (reference sequence). The CDR3 covers 13 residues.

The chain employs TRBV30 and TRBJ1-1; 7 positions match TRBD1. The CDR3 is made up of 15 amino acids. Germline CDR1 is GTSNPN and CDR2 is SVGIG (reference sequence). The V segment lost 4 bases and the J segment 4 bases; nucleotides outside the gene matches: 12. The CDR3 spells CAWNPLTGIGTEAFF. The CDR3 coding sequence is TGTGCCTGGAACCCATTGACAGGGATTGGCACTGAAGCTTTCTTT.

The rearrangement uses TRBV7-2 and TRBJ2-5, with 15 bases fitting TRBD2. Germline lookup yields CDR1 SGHTA and CDR2 FQGNSA. CDR3 size: 16 residues. V lost 1 base, J lost 7 bases, and 4 bases stayed unmatched. CDR3 region: CASSLGTSGGVGTQYF. CDR3 nucleotide sequence: TGTGCCAGCAGCTTAGGGACTAGCGGGGGGGTAGGGACCCAGTACTTC.

The CDR3: CASSPGGPRRSYEQYF. CDR3 nucleotide sequence: TGTGCCAGCAGCCCCGGGGGGCCCAGGCGCTCCTACGAGCAGTACTTC. The rearrangement links TRBV5-4 to TRBJ2-7; a possible D gene is TRBD2 (7 bases). The CDR3 length is 16 residues. Germline V gene sequence: CDR1 SGHNT, CDR2 YYREEE (reference sequence). The V end was cut by 4 bases, the J end by 0 bases, with 17 bases between.

This sequence joins TRBV6-1 and TRBJ1-5; 9 bases map to TRBD1. This CDR3 has 13 residues. Germline values: CDR1 MNHNS, CDR2 SASEGT. Trimming at V came to 8 bases and at J to 7 bases, leaving 6 bases not matched to a gene. CDR3 nucleotides: TGTGCCAGCGGCAGGACAGGGGTCCAGCCCCAGCATTTT. Translating gives CASGRTGVQPQHF.

The chain links TRBV7-2 to TRBJ2-3, with 9 bases matching TRBD2. This CDR3 has 17 amino acids. Germline V CDR1 and CDR2: SGHTA, FQGNSA. The ends lost 1 base at V and 0 bases at J; junction bases unmatched: 5. CDR3 region: CASSLEGGGASTDTQYF. In DNA, the CDR3 is TGTGCCAGCAGCTTAGAGGGCGGGGGGGCGAGCACAGATACGCAGTATTTT.

The rearrangement uses TRBV5-1 and TRBJ1-1, with 7 nucleotides matching TRBD1. Germline V gene lookup returns CDR1 SGHRS and CDR2 YFSETQ. Trimming took 4 bases from V and 1 from J; bases not matched to a gene: 4. This CDR3 region has 14 residues. The CDR3 protein is CASSRGTANTEAFF. The CDR3 DNA reads as TGCGCCAGCAGCAGGGGGACAGCGAACACTGAAGCTTTCTTT.

Comment on this clone: The sample contains more than one DNA sequence encoding this CDR3. V is TRBV5-4 and J is TRBJ1-1; a possible D gene is TRBD1 (5 bases). CDR1 and CDR2 (germline): SGHNT, YYREEE (reference sequence). The ends were cut back, 4 bases at V and 2 bases at J, with 15 bases in the middle. The CDR3 contains 15 residues. In DNA form, the CDR3 reads TGTGCCAGCAGCGCCAGGCAGGGTCCCAACACTGAAGCTTTCTTT. Translating it yields CASSARQGPNTEAFF.